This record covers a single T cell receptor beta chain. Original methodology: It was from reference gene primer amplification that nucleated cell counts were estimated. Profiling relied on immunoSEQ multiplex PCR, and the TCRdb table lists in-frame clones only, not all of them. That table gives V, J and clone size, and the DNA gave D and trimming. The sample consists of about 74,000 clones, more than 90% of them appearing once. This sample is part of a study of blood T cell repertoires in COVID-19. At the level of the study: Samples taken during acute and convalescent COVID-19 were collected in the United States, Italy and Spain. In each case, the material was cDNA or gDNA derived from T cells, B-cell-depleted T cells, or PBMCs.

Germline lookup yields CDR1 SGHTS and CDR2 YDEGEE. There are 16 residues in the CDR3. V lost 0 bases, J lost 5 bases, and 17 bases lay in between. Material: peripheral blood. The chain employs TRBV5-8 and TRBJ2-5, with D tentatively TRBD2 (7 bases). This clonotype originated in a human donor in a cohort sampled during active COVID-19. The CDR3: CASSLGSGPQGETQYF. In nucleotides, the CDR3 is TGTGCCAGCAGCTTGGGTAGCGGGCCTCAGGGGGAGACCCAGTACTTC.